This passage covers 19 T cell receptor beta chains from one sample sequenced in a study of CD8+ T cells in alopecia areata. RNA, once extracted, was reverse transcribed into cDNA for use as the sequencing template. Only in-frame clones appear in the TCRdb table, and some are missing; sequencing was by immunoSEQ multiplex PCR. The sample lists under 250,000 clones, about 56% occurring once. Specimen: CD8+ T cells sorted from blood. The receptors stem from a human donor in good health.

V and J are TRBV4-1 and TRBJ1-2; tentatively, D is TRBD1 (6 bases). Germline V gives CDR1 MGHRA, CDR2 YSYEKL. There are 15 residues in the CDR3. V gave up 1 base and J gave up 2 bases, with 11 bases separating them. CDR3 sequence reads: CASSQVPGQNYGYTF. The CDR3 DNA follows: TGCGCCAGCAGCCAAGTCCCCGGACAGAACTATGGCTACACCTTC.

On this clone: The sample holds other DNA sequences that translate to the same CDR3. CDR3 loop: CASSRGGTEAFF. DNA for the CDR3: TGTGCCAGCAGCAGGGGAGGCACTGAAGCTTTCTTT. The genes are TRBV27 and TRBJ1-1; D may be TRBD1 (6 bases). Germline CDR1 and CDR2: MNHEY and SMNVEV (reference sequence). The CDR3 loop spans 12 amino acids. V lost 6 bases to trimming and J lost 4 bases, with 9 bases between them.

V and J are TRBV29-1 and TRBJ2-1; possible D gene TRBD2, 5 bases. The V gene lost 8 bases and the J gene lost 4 bases, with 9 bases spanning the gap. Per germline, CDR1 SQVTM and CDR2 ANQGSEA. CDR3 size: 11 residues. DNA for the CDR3: TGCAGCCACAGCGGATACAATGAGCAGTTCTTC. Protein product: CSHSGYNEQFF.

The chain links TRBV5-1 to TRBJ2-3, with a possible D match to TRBD2 (6 bases). This CDR3 has 14 residues. CDR1 and CDR2 (germline): SGHRS, YFSETQ. V was trimmed by 4 bases and J by 6 bases, leaving 15 bases between them. Here the CDR3 DNA reads TGCGCCAGCAGCCTAAGAGGGACTGAGGATACGCAGTATTTT. It yields the protein CASSLRGTEDTQYF.

This clone was detected a few times. This sequence joins TRBV5-1 and TRBJ1-1, with a possible D match to TRBD1 (6 bases). Between the trimmed V and J ends, which lost 0 bases and 4 bases, there was a span of 13 bases. The germline V gene encodes CDR1 SGHRS and CDR2 YFSETQ. The CDR3 is made up of 15 amino acids. The CDR3 DNA is TGCGCCAGCAGCTTGGCAGGGGACGGGAGCACTGAAGCTTTCTTT. It specifies CASSLAGDGSTEAFF.

This rearrangement joins TRBV29-1 to TRBJ1-5; TRBD1 is a possible D gene (5 bases). Trimming left V 4 bases short and J 4 bases short, with 11 bases between. CDR1 is SQVTM and CDR2 is ANQGSEA in the germline V gene. This CDR3 comprises 13 residues. CDR3 in amino acids: CSVGRGVNQPQHF. Written as DNA, the CDR3 is TGCAGCGTTGGACGGGGGGTTAATCAGCCCCAGCATTTT. Filled out from reference TRBV29-1 and TRBJ1-5, the complete variable domain reads SAVISQKPSRDICQRGTSLTIQCQVDSQVTMMFWYRQQPGQSLTLIATANQGSEATYESGFVIDKFPISRPNLTFSTLTVSNMSPEDSSIYLCSVGRGVNQPQHFGDGTRLSIL.

This clone was picked up a small number of times. The chain links TRBV10-2 to TRBJ1-2; weak D call: TRBD1 (6 bases). The CDR3 spans 13 residues. CDR1 WSHSY and CDR2 SAAADI come from the germline V gene. V was trimmed by 4 bases and J by 6 bases, leaving 12 bases between them. The CDR3, as DNA: TGCGCCAGCAGTGTTCGACAGGTCGATGGCTACACCTTC. The encoded protein is CASSVRQVDGYTF.

This clone appeared a few times. This chain joins TRBV30 and TRBJ2-1; 7 bases are shared with TRBD2. The V segment lost 4 bases and the J segment 4 bases; nucleotides outside the gene matches: 7. The germline V gene has CDR1 GTSNPN and CDR2 SVGIG (reference sequence). CDR3 length equals 14 residues. The CDR3 sequence: CAWNPRGVYNEQFF. CDR3 bases: TGTGCCTGGAATCCCCGGGGGGTTTACAATGAGCAGTTCTTC.

The chain is built from TRBV7-9 and TRBJ1-2; 10 bases line up with TRBD1. J was trimmed by 3 bases and V by 5 bases; bases with no gene match: 6. This CDR3 contains 15 residues. Germline V gene lookup returns CDR1 SEHNR and CDR2 FQNEAQ (reference sequence). The CDR3 loop reads CASSGRDRGDYGYTF. Here the CDR3 DNA reads TGTGCCAGCAGCGGCCGGGACAGGGGCGACTATGGCTACACCTTC.

The V and J genes are TRBV2 and TRBJ2-3; 11 bases are shared with TRBD2. This CDR3 region has 14 residues. V lost 8 bases to trimming and J lost 3 bases; unmatched junction nucleotides: 4. Germline V CDR1 and CDR2: SNHLY, FYNNEI. The CDR3: CASWGTSGTDTQYF. CDR3 coding DNA: TGTGCCAGCTGGGGGACTAGCGGAACAGATACGCAGTATTTT. Filled out from reference TRBV2 and TRBJ2-3, the complete variable domain reads EPEVTQTPSHQVTQMGQEVILRCVPISNHLYFYWYRQILGQKVEFLVSFYNNEISEKSEIFDDQFSVERPDGSNFTLKIRSTKLEDSAMYFCASWGTSGTDTQYFGPGTRLTVL.

This sequence joins TRBV7-8 and TRBJ2-5; 7 bases map to TRBD2. Germline V gene sequence: CDR1 SGHVS, CDR2 FQNEAQ. V shed 0 bases, J shed 0 bases, and the junction held 1 base outside the gene matches. CDR3 length equals 15 residues. The CDR3 reads CASSLAGRDQETQYF. For the CDR3, the DNA is TGTGCCAGCAGCTTAGCGGGGAGGGACCAAGAGACCCAGTACTTC.

The chain is built from TRBV27 and TRBJ2-7; possible D gene TRBD2, 6 bases. Looked up from germline, CDR1 is MNHEY and CDR2 is SMNVEV (reference sequence). The CDR3 loop spans 16 amino acids. Trimming cost V 4 bases and J 3 bases, with 19 bases left between them. The chain's CDR3 is CASSSLTGVDLYEQYF. CDR3 DNA: TGTGCCAGCAGTTCGCTGACGGGGGTTGACCTCTACGAGCAGTACTTC.

This clone occurred a few times. The CDR3 protein is CASSVRTQGAYGYTF. The CDR3 DNA is TGTGCCAGCAGCGTCCGGACCCAGGGGGCTTATGGCTACACCTTC. The chain is built from TRBV9 and TRBJ1-2; 8 bases line up with TRBD1. V lost 2 bases and J lost 5; bases outside the gene matches: 8. The CDR3 totals 15 residues. In germline, CDR1 is SGDLS, CDR2 YYNGEE. The full variable domain, its missing parts supplied by reference TRBV9 and TRBJ1-2, is DSGVTQTPKHLITATGQRVTLRCSPRSGDLSVYWYQQSLDQGLQFLIQYYNGEERAKGNILERFSAQQFPDLHSELNLSSLELGDSALYFCASSVRTQGAYGYTFGSGTRLTVV.

CDR3 sequence reads: CASSPQDALEQGPHQGQPQHF. The CDR3 coding sequence is TGCGCCAGCAGCCCCCAAGATGCGTTAGAACAGGGACCCCATCAGGGTCAGCCCCAGCATTTT. The chain has TRBV4-1 and TRBJ1-5, with D maybe TRBD1 (6 bases). The germline V gene has CDR1 MGHRA and CDR2 YSYEKL. Trimming stripped 4 bases from V and 6 bases from J, with 34 bases between. The CDR3 sequence is 21 residues long.

This clone occurred a few times. This chain joins TRBV15 and TRBJ2-7; 7 bases align to TRBD1. V lost 1 base to trimming and J lost 3 bases; unmatched junction nucleotides: 6. Germline loops: CDR1 LNHNV, CDR2 YYDKDF (reference sequence). This CDR3 is built from 15 residues. CDR3 amino acids: CATSRGRGRDYEQYF. CDR3 nucleotides: TGTGCCACCAGCAGAGGAAGGGGGCGCGACTACGAGCAGTACTTC.

V and J are TRBV11-3 and TRBJ2-7; D may be TRBD1 or TRBD2 (5 bases each). Germline CDR1 SGHNT, CDR2 YENEEA. The V end was cut by 5 bases, the J end by 7 bases, with 15 bases between. This CDR3 has 13 amino acids. This chain's CDR3 is CASSDRDLSEQYF. The CDR3 DNA is TGTGCCAGCAGCGACCGGGACCTGAGTGAGCAGTACTTC.

V usage is TRBV5-1 and J usage is TRBJ2-3, with a tentative D call TRBD2 (5 bases). The CDR3 length is 12 residues. V was clipped by 7 bases and J by 1 base, with 7 bases between them. Per germline, CDR1 SGHRS and CDR2 YFSETQ. In DNA form, the CDR3 reads TGCGCCAGCTTCGGGGGCACAGATACGCAGTATTTT. It specifies CASFGGTDTQYF.

This clone has a handful of counts. The chain uses TRBV29-1 and TRBJ1-1, with 10 bases identical to TRBD1. Trimming removed 4 bases from V and 7 bases from J; junction bases left unmatched: 3. The germline V gene encodes CDR1 SQVTM and CDR2 ANQGSEA. The CDR3 is 12 amino acids. DNA of the CDR3: TGCAGCGTTGGACAGGGGGCAGGTGAAGCTTTCTTT. As protein: CSVGQGAGEAFF.

This sequence joins TRBV5-1 and TRBJ2-1; TRBD2 aligns across 11 bases. After removal of 1 base from V and 7 bases from J, the junction contained 4 bases not matched to a gene. CDR3 size: 15 residues. The germline V gene encodes CDR1 SGHRS and CDR2 YFSETQ. The DNA for the CDR3 is TGCGCCAGCAGCTTGTTAGCGGGGGGGCTGAATGAGCAGTTCTTC. Its protein is CASSLLAGGLNEQFF.